This TCR beta chain appears in the sequencing data of a study of regulatory T cells in long-lasting Graves disease. As to time point: newly diagnosed GD, antithyroid drugs for less than 3 months. The TCR library was prepared using RNA isolated from PBMCs. At least ten counts were recorded for this clonotype. CDR3-region Arm-PCR and iRepertoire HTBI primers produced the TCR beta libraries. TCRdb recomputed calls from the multiplex PCR reads with MiXCR, one row per CDR3 protein. Of about 540,000 distinct CDR3 sequences in the sample, approximately 15% are singletons; the top ten hold roughly a tenth. V shed 5 bases and J shed 0 bases, with 8 bases lying between them. CDR1 is SGHVS, CDR2 FQNEAQ, per germline. The CDR3 runs 14 residues. A further study also used this sample, focusing on T cells in Graves' hyperthyroidism and ophthalmopathy.

The sequence was collected from a man aged 25 to 40 with Graves disease. The rearrangement links TRBV7-8 to TRBJ1-5; D remains unclear. The sequences come from peripheral blood mononuclear cells (PBMCs), collected at new diagnosis, from a patient treated with antithyroid drugs. CDR3 sequence reads: CASSLTRSNQPQHF. In DNA, the CDR3 is TGTGCCAGCAGCCTGACACGTAGCAATCAGCCCCAGCATTTT.